This TCR beta chain was retrieved from a study of blood T cell repertoires in COVID-19. TCRdb's copy holds only in-frame clones and misses some; the assay was immunoSEQ multiplex PCR. The data show approximately 150,000 clones, with roughly 87% seen just once and under 2% held by the top ten. Trimming at V came to 5 bases and at J to 4 bases, leaving 9 bases not matched to a gene. The V gene's germline CDR1 is SEHNR and CDR2 FQNEAQ (reference sequence). The CDR3 spans 16 residues. Material for sequencing was peripheral blood. The gene calls are TRBV7-9 and TRBJ2-1; 9 nucleotides agree with TRBD1. This clonotype was obtained from a human donor in a cohort sampled during active COVID-19. This CDR3 reads CASSTRTGDLYNEQFF. The DNA for the CDR3 is TGTGCCAGCAGCACGCGGACAGGGGACCTGTACAATGAGCAGTTCTTC.